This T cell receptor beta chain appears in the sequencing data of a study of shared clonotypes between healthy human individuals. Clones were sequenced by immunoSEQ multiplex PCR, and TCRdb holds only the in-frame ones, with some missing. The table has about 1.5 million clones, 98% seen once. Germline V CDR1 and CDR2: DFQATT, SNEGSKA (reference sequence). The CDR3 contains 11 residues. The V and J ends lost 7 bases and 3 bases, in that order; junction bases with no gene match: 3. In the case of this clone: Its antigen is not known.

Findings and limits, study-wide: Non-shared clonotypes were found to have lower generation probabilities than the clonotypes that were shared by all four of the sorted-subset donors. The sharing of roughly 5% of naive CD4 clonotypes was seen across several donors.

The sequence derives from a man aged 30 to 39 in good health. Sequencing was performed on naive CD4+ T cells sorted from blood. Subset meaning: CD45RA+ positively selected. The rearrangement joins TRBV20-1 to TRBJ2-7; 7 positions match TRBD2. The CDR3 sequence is CSVAGDYEQYF. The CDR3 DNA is TGCAGTGTGGCGGGAGACTACGAGCAGTACTTC.